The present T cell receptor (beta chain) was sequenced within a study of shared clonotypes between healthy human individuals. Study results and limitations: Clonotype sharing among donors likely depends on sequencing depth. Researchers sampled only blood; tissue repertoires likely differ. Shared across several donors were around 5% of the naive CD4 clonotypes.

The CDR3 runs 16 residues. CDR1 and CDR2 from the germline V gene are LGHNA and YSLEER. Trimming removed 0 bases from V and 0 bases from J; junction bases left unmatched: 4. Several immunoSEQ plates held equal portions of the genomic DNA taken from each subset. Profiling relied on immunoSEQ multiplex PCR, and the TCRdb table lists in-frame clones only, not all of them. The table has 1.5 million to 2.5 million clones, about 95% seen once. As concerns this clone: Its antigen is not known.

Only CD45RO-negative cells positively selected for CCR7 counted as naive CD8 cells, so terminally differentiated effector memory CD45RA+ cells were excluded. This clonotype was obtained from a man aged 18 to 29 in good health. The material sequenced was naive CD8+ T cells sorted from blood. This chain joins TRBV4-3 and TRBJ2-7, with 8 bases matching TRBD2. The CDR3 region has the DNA TGCGCCAGCAGCCAAGATTTCAGCGGGGGCTCCTACGAGCAGTACTTC. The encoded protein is CASSQDFSGGSYEQYF.